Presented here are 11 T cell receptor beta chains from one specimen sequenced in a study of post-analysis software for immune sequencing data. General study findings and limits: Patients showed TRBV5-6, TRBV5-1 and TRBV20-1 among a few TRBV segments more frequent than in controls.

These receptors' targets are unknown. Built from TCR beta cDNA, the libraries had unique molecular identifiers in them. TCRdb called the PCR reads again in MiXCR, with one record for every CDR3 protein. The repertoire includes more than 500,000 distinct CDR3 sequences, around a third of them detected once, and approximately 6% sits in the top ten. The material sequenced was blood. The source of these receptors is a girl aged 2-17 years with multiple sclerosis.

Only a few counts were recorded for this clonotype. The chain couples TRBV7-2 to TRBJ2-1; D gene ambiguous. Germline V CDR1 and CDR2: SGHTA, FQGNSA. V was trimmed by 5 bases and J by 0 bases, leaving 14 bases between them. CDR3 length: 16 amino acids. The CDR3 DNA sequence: TGTGCCAGCAGCCGATTAAGGATTAGCTCCTACAATGAGCAGTTCTTC. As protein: CASSRLRISSYNEQFF.

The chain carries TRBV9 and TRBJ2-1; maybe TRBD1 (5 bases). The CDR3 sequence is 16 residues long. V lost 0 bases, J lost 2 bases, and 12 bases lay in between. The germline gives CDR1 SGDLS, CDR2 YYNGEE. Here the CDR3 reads CASSVEGSPTYNEQFF. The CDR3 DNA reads TGTGCCAGCAGCGTAGAGGGGTCCCCCACCTACAATGAGCAGTTCTTC.

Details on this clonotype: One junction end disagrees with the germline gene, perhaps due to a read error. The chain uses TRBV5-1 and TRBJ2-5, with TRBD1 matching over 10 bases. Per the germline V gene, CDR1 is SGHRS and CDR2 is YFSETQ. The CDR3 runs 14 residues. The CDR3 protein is CASSPGTGEETQYF. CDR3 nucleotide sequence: TGTGCCAGCAGCCCCGGGACAGGGGAAGAGACCCAGTACTTC.

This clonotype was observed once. This CDR3 reads CASSRLGTGSSPLHF. CDR3 sequence (DNA): TGCGCCAGCAGCCGTCTCGGGACAGGCAGCTCACCCCTCCACTTT. The gene calls are TRBV5-1 and TRBJ1-6; 8 bases fit TRBD1. The CDR3 spans 15 residues. V trimming: 4 bases; J trimming: 10 bases; junction bases outside the gene matches: 10. Germline values: CDR1 SGHRS, CDR2 YFSETQ.

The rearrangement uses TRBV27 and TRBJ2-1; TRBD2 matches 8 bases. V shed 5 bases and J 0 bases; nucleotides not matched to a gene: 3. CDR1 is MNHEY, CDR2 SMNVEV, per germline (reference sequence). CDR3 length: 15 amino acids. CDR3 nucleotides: TGTGCCAGCAGTCGGGAGGGAGACTCCTACAATGAGCAGTTCTTC. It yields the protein CASSREGDSYNEQFF.

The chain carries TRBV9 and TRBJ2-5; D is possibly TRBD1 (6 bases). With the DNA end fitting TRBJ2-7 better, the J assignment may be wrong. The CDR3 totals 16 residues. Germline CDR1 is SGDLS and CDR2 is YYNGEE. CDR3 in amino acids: CASSVAASRGLYEQYF. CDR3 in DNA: TGTGCCAGCAGCGTGGCAGCCTCCAGGGGTTTGTACGAGCAGTACTTC.

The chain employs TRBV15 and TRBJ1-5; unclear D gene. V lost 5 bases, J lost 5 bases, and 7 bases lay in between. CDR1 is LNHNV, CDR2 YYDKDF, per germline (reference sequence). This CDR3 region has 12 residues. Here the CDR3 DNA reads TGTGCCACCAGCCCCGCGGATCAGCCCCAGCATTTT. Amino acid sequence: CATSPADQPQHF.

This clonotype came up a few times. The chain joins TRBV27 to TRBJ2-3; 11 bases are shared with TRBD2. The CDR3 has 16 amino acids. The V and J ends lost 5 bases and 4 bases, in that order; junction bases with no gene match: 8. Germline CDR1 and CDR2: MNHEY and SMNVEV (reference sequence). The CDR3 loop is CASSVLAGGHSDTQYF. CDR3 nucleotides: TGTGCCAGCAGTGTTCTAGCGGGGGGCCATTCAGATACGCAGTATTTT.

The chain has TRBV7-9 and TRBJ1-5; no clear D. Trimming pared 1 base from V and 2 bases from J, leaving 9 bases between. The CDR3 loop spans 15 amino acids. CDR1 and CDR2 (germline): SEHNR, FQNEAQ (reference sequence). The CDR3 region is CASSLGRVGNQPQHF. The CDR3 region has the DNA TGTGCCAGCAGCTTAGGGCGCGTTGGCAATCAGCCCCAGCATTTT.

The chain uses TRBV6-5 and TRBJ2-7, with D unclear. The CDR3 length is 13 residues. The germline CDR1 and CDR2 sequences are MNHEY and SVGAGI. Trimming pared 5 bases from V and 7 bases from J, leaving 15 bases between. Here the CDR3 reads CASSPALFGEQYF. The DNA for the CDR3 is TGTGCCAGCAGTCCCGCCTTATTCGGTGAGCAGTACTTC.

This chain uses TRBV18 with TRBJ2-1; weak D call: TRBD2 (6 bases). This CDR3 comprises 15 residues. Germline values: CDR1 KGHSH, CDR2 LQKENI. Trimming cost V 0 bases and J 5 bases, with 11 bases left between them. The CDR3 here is CASSPPSSGNNEQFF. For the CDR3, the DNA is TGTGCCAGCTCACCACCGAGTAGCGGCAACAATGAGCAGTTCTTC.